The rows below give T cell receptor beta chains drawn from one sample of a study of PD-L1 blockade in urothelial cancer. Profiling relied on immunoSEQ multiplex PCR, and the TCRdb table lists in-frame clones only, not all of them. Among 70,000 to 90,000 clones listed, about four fifths were seen once. Source: PBMCs, taken around atezolizumab (anti-PD-L1) treatment. The receptors were sampled from a man in his 70s with urothelial cancer. The CDR3 runs from the conserved cysteine through the conserved F or W. Fields, in order: J gene, D gene, clone size, V gene, CDR3 protein, CDR3 DNA. A D gene is named only where the DNA matches it firmly. A row's size may be missing; if present it is once, few, many or a size class.

TRBJ1-5 TRBD1 - TRBV29-1 CSVATGGGNQPQHF TGCAGCGTCGCGACAGGGGGCGGCAATCAGCCCCAGCATTTT
TRBJ2-7 - - TRBV7-7 CASSARQGYSYEQYF TGTGCCAGCAGCGCCCGTCAGGGCTACTCCTACGAGCAGTACTTC
TRBJ2-3 - - TRBV2 CASKKEADTQYF TGTGCCAGCAAAAAAGAGGCAGATACGCAGTATTTT
TRBJ2-2 TRBD1 - TRBV9 CASSVVETGDTGELFF TGTGCCAGCAGCGTAGTGGAGACAGGGGACACCGGGGAGCTGTTTTTT
TRBJ2-2 - - TRBV11-2 CASSRRTTNTGELFF TGTGCCAGCAGCCGTCGGACAACCAACACCGGGGAGCTGTTTTTT
TRBJ1-2 TRBD1 - TRBV19 CASSLGDSRADYGYTF TGTGCCAGTAGTCTCGGGGACAGCCGGGCGGACTATGGCTACACCTTC
TRBJ2-5 - once TRBV15 CATSRDHGRQETQYF TGTGCCACCAGCAGAGATCACGGTCGGCAAGAGACCCAGTACTTC
TRBJ2-7 TRBD1 few TRBV2 CASSEPRTGNYEQYF TGTGCCAGCAGTGAACCCCGGACAGGGAACTACGAGCAGTACTTC
TRBJ2-1 - - TRBV7-7 CASSLSGGNEQFF TGTGCCAGCAGCTTATCGGGTGGGAATGAGCAGTTCTTC
TRBJ1-2 TRBD1 - TRBV6-5 CASSTPRTGNYGYTF TGTGCCAGCAGTACCCCCAGGACAGGGAACTATGGCTACACCTTC
TRBJ2-1 - - TRBV4-1 CASSHPGLYNEQFF TGCGCCAGCAGCCACCCGGGACTTTACAATGAGCAGTTCTTC
TRBJ1-2 TRBD1 few TRBV30 CAWSVGQGFGYTF TGTGCCTGGAGTGTAGGACAGGGGTTCGGCTACACCTTC
TRBJ1-2 - once TRBV25-1 CASSEQGLYGYTF TGTGCCAGCAGTGAGCAGGGCCTCTATGGCTACACCTTC
TRBJ2-7 TRBD2 - TRBV9 CASSPLTSGYEQYF TGTGCCAGCAGCCCACTGACTAGCGGCTACGAGCAGTACTTC
TRBJ1-4 TRBD1 - TRBV5-1 CASRVGTVNNEKLFF TGCGCCAGCAGGGTCGGGACAGTCAATAATGAAAAACTGTTTTTT
TRBJ2-7 - once TRBV6-5 CASSYSTQGSYEQYF TGTGCCAGCAGTTACTCCACCCAGGGTTCCTACGAGCAGTACTTC